Listed below are T cell receptor beta chains from one sample, sequenced in a study of blood T cell repertoires in COVID-19. Only in-frame clones appear in the TCRdb table, and some are missing; sequencing was by immunoSEQ multiplex PCR. The data hold some 200,000 clones, with 82% observed a single time. Sequencing was done on a sample of peripheral blood. These receptors were collected from a woman in her 70s with COVID-19, enrolled during active disease. Both conserved end residues are part of each CDR3. A D gene is named only where the DNA matches it firmly. The listing skips clone size in some rows; elsewhere it reads once, few, many or a size class.

J	D	V	size	CDR3	DNA
TRBJ2-7	TRBD1	TRBV5-4	NA	CASSLSGTGVYEQYF	TGTGCCAGCAGCCTTTCCGGGACAGGGGTCTACGAGCAGTACTTC
TRBJ1-6	NA	TRBV27	NA	CASSLFVGGTNSPLHF	TGTGCCAGCAGTTTATTTGTTGGGGGGACTAATTCACCCCTCCACTTT
TRBJ1-2	NA	TRBV4-1	NA	CASSQLGDNGYTF	TGCGCCAGCAGCCAGCTAGGGGACAATGGCTACACCTTC
TRBJ2-7	TRBD1	TRBV5-6	NA	CASSLRLWTGATEQYF	TGTGCCAGCAGCTTGAGGCTTTGGACAGGCGCTACGGAGCAGTACTTC
TRBJ2-5	TRBD1	TRBV24-1	NA	CATSEGKTGGKETQYF	TGTGCCACCAGTGAGGGGAAGACAGGGGGCAAAGAGACCCAGTACTTC
TRBJ2-6	TRBD1	TRBV4-1	NA	CASSQQLGQADSGANVLTF	TGCGCCAGCAGCCAACAATTGGGACAGGCCGACTCTGGGGCCAACGTCCTGACTTTC
TRBJ1-1	NA	TRBV6-5	few	CASSYSQGVMNTEAFF	TGTGCCAGCAGTTACTCACAGGGCGTAATGAACACTGAAGCTTTCTTT
TRBJ2-7	TRBD2	TRBV6-6	NA	CASSQTPRTSGSGYEQYF	TGTGCCAGCAGTCAAACACCCCGGACTAGCGGGAGTGGTTACGAGCAGTACTTC
TRBJ2-1	TRBD2	TRBV24-1	NA	CATSGQSSGRYYNEQFF	TGTGCCACCAGTGGCCAATCTAGCGGGAGGTACTACAATGAGCAGTTCTTC
TRBJ1-1	TRBD1	TRBV5-1	once	CASRPGQGNTEAFF	TGCGCCAGCAGACCTGGACAGGGTAACACTGAAGCTTTCTTT
TRBJ1-2	TRBD1	TRBV3-1/TRBV3-2	NA	CASSQGTGNYGYTF	TGTGCCAGCAGCCAAGGGACAGGGAACTATGGCTACACCTTC
TRBJ2-1	TRBD1	TRBV5-1	NA	CASSSMTGVHEQFF	TGCGCCAGCAGCTCCATGACAGGGGTCCATGAGCAGTTCTTC
TRBJ2-3	TRBD2	TRBV11-3	NA	CASSSGLAGSTTDTQYF	TGTGCCAGCAGCTCCGGACTAGCGGGATCAACCACAGATACGCAGTATTTT
TRBJ1-2	TRBD1	TRBV18	NA	CASSLQGASNYGYTF	TGTGCCAGCTCACTTCAGGGGGCTAGTAACTATGGCTACACCTTC
TRBJ1-6	NA	TRBV12-3/TRBV12-4	NA	CASSLEVDKLHF	TGTGCCAGCAGTTTAGAGGTAGACAAGCTCCACTTT
TRBJ2-1	TRBD2	TRBV9	NA	CASSPHSPTSAGEQFF	TGTGCCAGCAGCCCCCACTCCCCGACTAGCGCGGGTGAGCAGTTCTTC
TRBJ2-4	NA	TRBV3-1/TRBV3-2	NA	CASSHERNIQYF	TGTGCCAGCAGCCATGAGAGGAACATTCAGTACTTC
TRBJ1-6	NA	TRBV28	NA	CASGRRGGARSPLHF	TGTGCCAGCGGTCGAAGGGGGGGCGCTCGATCACCCCTCCACTTT
TRBJ2-5	TRBD1	TRBV18	few	CASSPPETGGETQYF	TGTGCCAGCTCACCTCCCGAGACAGGGGGCGAGACCCAGTACTTC
TRBJ1-2	TRBD1	TRBV14	NA	CASSLRTGGLYGYTF	TGTGCCAGCAGCCTCCGGACAGGGGGTCTCTATGGCTACACCTTC
TRBJ2-7	TRBD2	TRBV15	NA	CATSREGLAGGRTYEQYF	TGTGCCACCAGCAGAGAGGGACTAGCGGGAGGGCGGACCTACGAGCAGTACTTC
TRBJ1-2	NA	TRBV29-1	NA	CSVDVRGEGSYGYTF	TGCAGCGTTGATGTAAGAGGGGAGGGAAGCTATGGCTACACCTTC
TRBJ2-5	NA	TRBV28	NA	CASSLAGTETQYF	TGTGCCAGCAGTTTGGCAGGAACAGAGACCCAGTACTTC
TRBJ2-1	NA	TRBV28	NA	CASSFYLQGLARNEQFF	TGTGCCAGCAGTTTTTATCTTCAGGGTTTAGCTCGCAATGAGCAGTTCTTC
TRBJ1-6	NA	TRBV28	NA	CASAMSGQNNSPLHF	TGTGCCAGCGCCATGAGCGGACAGAATAATTCACCCCTCCACTTT
TRBJ1-2	TRBD1	TRBV9	NA	CASSVAGTVGLFGYTF	TGTGCCAGCAGCGTAGCGGGGACAGTAGGCTTATTTGGCTACACCTTC
TRBJ1-2	TRBD1	TRBV29-1	NA	CSVAKGQDLSHYGYTF	TGCAGCGTTGCAAAGGGACAGGACTTATCCCACTATGGCTACACCTTC
TRBJ2-1	TRBD2	TRBV4-3	few	CASSQSGAGRYNEQFF	TGCGCCAGCAGCCAGTCCGGAGCGGGAAGGTACAATGAGCAGTTCTTC
TRBJ1-1	NA	TRBV7-2	NA	CASSLKRQGTEAFF	TGTGCCAGCAGCTTAAAACGGCAGGGAACTGAAGCTTTCTTT
TRBJ2-2	NA	TRBV18	NA	CASSPQTSLPGELFF	TGTGCCAGCTCCCCGCAAACCAGTCTCCCCGGGGAGCTGTTTTTT
TRBJ1-3	NA	TRBV28	once	CAPAVSRTGSGNTIYF	TGTGCCCCAGCAGTTTCTCGAACAGGGTCCGGAAACACCATATATTTT
TRBJ1-1	NA	TRBV12-3/TRBV12-4	NA	CASSLTGIPEAFF	TGTGCCAGCAGTTTAACAGGAATTCCTGAAGCTTTCTTT
TRBJ1-2	TRBD1	TRBV28	NA	CASSSQGIGVYGYTF	TGTGCCAGCAGTTCACAGGGGATCGGCGTCTATGGCTACACCTTC
TRBJ2-4	NA	TRBV6-2/TRBV6-3	once	CASSYRTASIKPAKNIQYF	TGTGCCAGCAGTTACCGGACAGCCTCAATTAAACCGGCCAAAAACATTCAGTACTTC
TRBJ2-7	TRBD1	TRBV9	few	CASSVSPGTGAYEQYF	TGTGCCAGCAGCGTGAGCCCCGGGACAGGAGCCTACGAGCAGTACTTC
TRBJ1-3	NA	TRBV9	NA	CASSTDRLDTIYF	TGTGCCAGCAGCACAGACAGGTTAGACACCATATATTTT
TRBJ1-2	NA	TRBV6-2/TRBV6-3	few	CASSDGSGFGYTF	TGTGCCAGCAGCGACGGGTCCGGCTTTGGCTACACCTTC
TRBJ2-5	NA	TRBV25-1	few	CASRDTRDYQETQYF	TGTGCCAGCAGAGACACCCGGGACTACCAAGAGACCCAGTACTTC
TRBJ2-5	TRBD2	TRBV7-2	NA	CASSFQRGETQYF	TGTGCCAGCAGCTTCCAGCGGGGGGAGACCCAGTACTTC
TRBJ2-2	NA	TRBV30	NA	CAWNGRRSTGELFF	TGTGCCTGGAACGGGAGACGTAGCACCGGGGAGCTGTTTTTT
TRBJ2-7	TRBD2	TRBV7-3	NA	CASSSTSVHEQYF	TGTGCCAGCAGTTCAACTAGCGTACACGAGCAGTACTTC